The present entry profiles one TCR beta chain with its context. Its antigen has not been determined. The instrument was an Illumina HiSeq 2000. TCR beta cDNA libraries were prepared using 5'RACE template switching, which introduced a universal primer site and unique molecular identifiers. cDNA synthesis was primed from the TCR beta constant segment and was followed by two successive PCR amplification steps. In the authors' own workflow: MIGEC handled demultiplexing of the reads and grouping by UMI, while MiTCR was used to assemble and quantify clonotypes. To exclude erroneous sequences, only TCR cDNA sequences supported by at least two reads were retained. The tcR package was used for downstream repertoire analysis, and clonotypes were matched across fractions by CDR3 nucleotide sequence plus V segment. Antigen specificity was annotated against VDJdb with VDJmatch, allowing one amino acid substitution in CDR3. Each entry corresponds to one CDR3 protein sequence from reads that TCRdb reprocessed, and DNA is not given. The authors' filters were not applied to this entry. This sample's table has entries for 550,000 to 600,000 distinct CDR3 sequences. Roughly 3.6% of the sample belongs to the ten largest clones.

The germline V gene sets CDR1 to KGHSH and CDR2 to LQKENI. From the cysteine through the phenylalanine, the CDR3 covers 14 amino acids. No DNA was logged. The data stem from a study of T cells expressing NK-cell markers (dated by TCRdb to about 2020). With regard to the full study: TCR beta-chain repertoires were profiled in sorted CD3+CD56+NKG2C+, CD3+CD56+NKG2C- and CD3+CD56-NKG2C+ T-cell subsets from roughly eight donors. Among the eight sequenced donors, seven were HCMV-seropositive and one was HCMV-seronegative. Randomly selected healthy volunteers, three men and five women, were used as the eight sequenced donors. Illumina HiSeq 2000/2500, MiSeq or NextSeq was used to sequence libraries as 2 x 150 bp reads. Results and caveats for the whole study, not just this receptor: In six donors, the dominant CD3+CD56+NKG2C+ clonotypes were found to rank among the top 10 CD8+ clonotypes and to make up 1.0-7.0% of CD8+ T cells. Those dominant clonotypes were again the most abundant among CD3+CD56-NKG2C+ cells in several donors, at about 28.3-60.1%. Whether the expanded NKG2C-expressing T cell clones were specific for HCMV antigens remained unclear.

A commercial ELISA kit detecting HCMV-specific IgG in serum was used to determine HCMV serostatus. Ficoll density gradient centrifugation was used to isolate peripheral blood mononuclear cells from blood. The material sequenced was blood T cells: a sorted CD56 or NKG2C T cell subset, CD4+ or CD8+ T cells, or bulk PBMC T cells (not recorded which). The receptor chain draws on TRBV18 and TRBJ1-3. The receptor was derived from a man between 18 and 35 years old in good health. Donor details come from another sample of the same person, matched by shared clones. The CDR3 in this case is CASSPNSDGNTIYF.